The entry that follows covers one T cell receptor beta chain sequence. Its antigen is not identified. According to the study, TCR beta libraries were built with iRepertoire HTBI primers and CDR3-region Arm-PCR. From the multiplex PCR reads, TCRdb called clonotypes with MiXCR, one entry per CDR3 protein. The sample has roughly 450,000 distinct CDR3 sequences, 23% seen once. Per the germline V gene, CDR1 is LGHDT and CDR2 is YNNKEL (reference sequence). V dropped 1 base and J dropped 0 bases, with 10 bases sitting between them. This CDR3 region has 15 residues. The data were taken from a study of regulatory T cells in long-lasting Graves disease. Findings and limits, study-wide: Among the persistent patients, 2,500 to 3,000 public clonotypes were shared, more than the 850 to 1,000 shared among new patients.

The time point here: persistent/refractory GD, antithyroid drugs over 5 years with positive TRAb. Following extraction of RNA from PBMCs, that RNA was used to make the TCR library. The clonotype comes from a female donor with Graves disease. V gene TRBV3-1 combines with J gene TRBJ2-7; D might be TRBD1 or TRBD2, each matching 5 bases. Sequenced material: peripheral blood mononuclear cells (PBMCs), taken when the disease was refractory, from a patient treated with antithyroid drugs. Here the CDR3 DNA reads TGTGCCAGCAGCCAAGCCCCCGGGGCCTCCTACGAGCAGTACTTC. Its translation: CASSQAPGASYEQYF.